These T cell receptor beta chains were read from a single sample in a study of PD-L1 blockade in urothelial cancer. This table comes from immunoSEQ multiplex PCR, and its TCRdb copy is limited to in-frame clones, with some not included. This sample yields approximately 35,000 clones, of which just over 35% are seen a single time; more than 8.5% belongs to the top ten. The sequences come from tumor tissue, collected before atezolizumab (anti-PD-L1) treatment. These receptors came from a man aged 55 to 70 with urothelial cancer. Each CDR3 is given with its conserved first and last residue.

V,length,CDR3
TRBV11-3,14,CASSPLLAGTEQYF
TRBV6-8,15,CASSYSRQGVNGYTF
TRBV6-8,12,CASSYFQGEQYF
TRBV19,14,CASRPSGGYNEQFF
TRBV6-8,18,CASSSDHAGSSYNSPLHF
TRBV7-6,16,CASSSRAGQRNSPLHF
TRBV19,13,CASKRNWYTEAFF
TRBV19,12,CASSISSETQYF
TRBV5-1,18,CASSLGLAGGPSTDTQYF
TRBV19,15,CASQPGGALVYEQYF
TRBV6-8,14,CAIKEGPTNEKLFF
TRBV28,12,CASREAGDTQYF
TRBV19,14,CASSIQAGGYGYTF
TRBV11-3,17,CASSLLTNRAAVETQYF
TRBV28,16,CASSQGTGGSSYEQYF
TRBV15,20,CATSRPYGQKQGPGANVLTF
TRBV6-7,15,CASSSGGSGSTEAFF
TRBV11-3,14,CASSLNRQNYEQYF
TRBV9,15,CASSVDRGITNTQYF
TRBV5-1,17,CASSLTPRDSYTGELFF
TRBV10-2,14,CASSDVAGAHEQYF
TRBV9,19,CASSPPEGWLAGATDTQYF
TRBV6-8,16,CASMGWTASSGNTIYF
TRBV19,14,CASSTQGFGAEAFF
TRBV10-2,13,CASSDGLREKLFF
TRBV10-3,12,CASGDRPYEQYF
TRBV29-1,12,CSSRTGGDGYTF
TRBV19,17,CASSPGTGGSGANVLTF
TRBV19,14,CTSKGTAANEKLFF
TRBV18,16,CASSPFQGTTNEKLFF
TRBV30,12,CAWSLTGSGYTF
TRBV29-1,12,CSVDVTGDTQYF
TRBV19,16,CASSQDGTASYNEQFF
TRBV9,16,CASSARDSGRLYEQYF
TRBV19,16,CASSRSDTPPAGTQYF
TRBV6-8,12,CASSYSRTEQYF
TRBV18,14,CASSPPSQNTEAFF
TRBV6-7,14,CASSYSGQGNTIYF
TRBV18,15,CASSPLDSGANVLTF
TRBV2,13,CASRRGPSEKLFF
TRBV30,15,CAWSWTGTGNQPQHF
TRBV19,14,CASSIVGGAYEQYF